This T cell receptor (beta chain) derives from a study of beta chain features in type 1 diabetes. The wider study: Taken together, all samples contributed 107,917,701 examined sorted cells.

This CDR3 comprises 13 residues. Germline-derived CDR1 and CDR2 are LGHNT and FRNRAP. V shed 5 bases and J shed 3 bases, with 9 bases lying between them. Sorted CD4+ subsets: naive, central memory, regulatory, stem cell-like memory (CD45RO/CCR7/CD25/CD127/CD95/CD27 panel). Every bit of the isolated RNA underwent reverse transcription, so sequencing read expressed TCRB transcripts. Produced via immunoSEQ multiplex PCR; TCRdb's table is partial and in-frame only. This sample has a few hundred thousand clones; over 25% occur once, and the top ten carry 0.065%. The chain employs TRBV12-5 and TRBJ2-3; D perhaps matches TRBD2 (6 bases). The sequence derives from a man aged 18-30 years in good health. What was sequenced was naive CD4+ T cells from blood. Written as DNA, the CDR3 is TGTGCTAGTGGTCAAAGCGGGACAGATACGCAGTATTTT. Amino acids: CASGQSGTDTQYF.